This TCR beta chain was documented in a study of cytomegalovirus exposure and HLA in healthy donors. This PCR relied on a set of 60 Vbeta primers and 13 Jbeta primers. Libraries were prepared by immunoSEQ multiplex PCR; TCRdb keeps only in-frame clonotypes and omits some of them. The data hold around 78,000 clones, with 63% observed a single time. Of note for this clone: Its specificity is unknown.

General study points: Across donors, presence/absence analyses took sequencing depth to be roughly uniform.

CDR1 and CDR2 from the germline V gene are SGHRS and YFSETQ. The CDR3 runs to 15 residues. V lost 7 bases, J lost 6 bases, and 21 bases lay in between. The TCR was taken from a man aged 25-40 years in good health and CMV-seropositive. Sequencing used PBMCs. The chain employs TRBV5-1 and TRBJ2-3; tentatively, D is TRBD1 (5 bases). CDR3 nucleotides: TGCGCCAGCTGTATGGTTGGTGGTTCAGGGGATACGCAGTATTTT. This translates into CASCMVGGSGDTQYF.